This T cell receptor (beta chain) was retrieved from a study of regulatory T cells in long-lasting Graves disease. The time point is: persistent/refractory GD, antithyroid drugs over 5 years with positive TRAb. Isolated PBMC RNA provided the starting material for the TCR library. American Thyroid Association guidelines defined how Graves' disease was diagnosed. This clonotype was found many times. Arm-PCR of CDR3 regions with iRepertoire HTBI primers generated TCR beta libraries. TCRdb analysed the multiplex PCR reads with MiXCR anew, one entry per CDR3 protein. The sample lists some 420,000 distinct CDR3 sequences; about 22% were seen once. V shed 2 bases and J shed 11 bases, with 10 bases lying between them. Germline CDR1 and CDR2: SNHLY and FYNNEI. The CDR3 sequence is 12 residues long.

This chain uses TRBV2 with TRBJ1-5, with D perhaps matching TRBD1 (5 bases). This TCR was recovered from a female donor with Graves disease. The source was peripheral blood mononuclear cells (PBMCs), collected when the disease was refractory, from a patient treated with antithyroid drugs. The CDR3 DNA reads as TGTGCCAGCAGTGAACTGAGGGGCACCCAGCATTTT. Encoded protein: CASSELRGTQHF.